The 21 T cell receptor beta chains in this list originate from one sample, sequenced in a study of identical twins (TCRdb year 2016). Library preparation used 5' RACE. Sequencing instrument: Illumina HiSeq 2000. In TCRdb, the public reads were trimmed at Q25 with fastp and aligned with MiXCR, with productive beta chains retained. Merged by CDR3 protein, the rows form single entries marked with the most common genes and DNA. Present in this sample are roughly 690,000 distinct CDR3 sequences, 21% of which were seen just once. Together, the top ten hold 4.3% of the sample. This sample was also put to use in a study of T cells expressing NK-cell markers.

The sequencing sample was made of PBMCs. These receptors came from a woman younger than 35 in good health.

DNA of the CDR3: TGTGCCAGCACCTCCGGGACTCGGAATTCACCCCTCCACTTT. Translated: CASTSGTRNSPLHF. The rearrangement joins TRBV12-3 or TRBV12-4 to TRBJ1-6; D may be TRBD1 (5 bases). CDR3 length: 14 residues. Trimming removed 7 bases from V and 7 bases from J, with 14 bases in between.

This clonotype was counted many times. V usage is TRBV9 and J usage is TRBJ2-1; 8 bases match TRBD2. Per the germline V gene, CDR1 is SGDLS and CDR2 is YYNGEE. The CDR3 is 16 amino acids. Trimming cost V 4 bases and J 6 bases; bases outside gene matches: 12. The CDR3 loop reads CASSSAGTSKVNEQFF. In DNA form, the CDR3 reads TGTGCCAGCAGCAGCGCCGGGACTAGTAAGGTCAATGAGCAGTTCTTC.

This clonotype was detected a few times. This CDR3 reads CSARRQAGQPQHF. In nucleotides, the CDR3 is TGCAGTGCTAGGCGACAGGCGGGGCAGCCCCAGCATTTT. V and J are TRBV20-1 and TRBJ1-5; D might be TRBD1 (6 bases). Per germline, CDR1 DFQATT and CDR2 SNEGSKA (reference sequence). V was shortened by 3 bases and J by 7 bases, with 13 bases between the two germline ends. This CDR3 is built from 13 residues.

This clonotype appeared a few times. The chain carries TRBV5-1 and TRBJ2-1; 9 bases agree with TRBD2. The J segment lost 3 bases and the V segment lost 4 bases, leaving 8 bases of the junction unmatched. The germline V gene encodes CDR1 SGHRS and CDR2 YFSETQ. The CDR3 covers 16 residues. In nucleotides, the CDR3 is TGCGCCAGCAGCCCGCCTGAAGCGGGGGGCTACAATGAGCAGTTCTTC. It encodes CASSPPEAGGYNEQFF.

The V call is TRBV7-2, the J call TRBJ2-3, with 15 bases matching TRBD2. The V gene end was trimmed by 3 bases and the J gene end by 0 bases; junction bases not matched to a gene: 1. The CDR3 is 17 residues long. Per germline, CDR1 SGHTA and CDR2 FQGNSA. The CDR3 loop is CASSFGLAGGSTDTQYF. The CDR3 DNA follows: TGTGCCAGCAGCTTCGGACTAGCGGGAGGGAGCACAGATACGCAGTATTTT.

This clonotype was seen a handful of times. The chain links TRBV9 to TRBJ2-3; D is undetermined. CDR1 and CDR2 from the germline V gene are SGDLS and YYNGEE. Trimming left V 4 bases short and J 2 bases short, with 17 bases between. The length of the CDR3 is 16 residues. CDR3 sequence: CASSPPGSPNTDTQYF. The DNA for the CDR3 is TGTGCCAGCAGCCCCCCCGGATCCCCTAACACAGATACGCAGTATTTT.

This clonotype was counted ten times or more. This chain uses TRBV10-3 with TRBJ2-5, with a possible D match to TRBD2 (6 bases). Trimming took off 5 bases at V and 2 bases at J, with 6 bases between the two ends. The length of the CDR3 is 12 residues. CDR1 is ENHRY and CDR2 is SYGVKD in the germline V gene. The CDR3 sequence is CAISSGQETQYF. As DNA, the CDR3 is TGTGCCATCAGTAGCGGGCAAGAGACCCAGTACTTC.

V is TRBV11-2 and J is TRBJ2-2; 9 bases align to TRBD2. After removal of 4 bases from V and 5 bases from J, the junction contained 14 bases not matched to a gene. This CDR3 is 18 amino acids long. Looked up from germline, CDR1 is SGHAT and CDR2 is FQNNGV. CDR3 bases: TGTGCCAGCAGCTGGACGCGTAGCGGGAGTAGGCGAACCGGGGAGCTGTTTTTT. It encodes CASSWTRSGSRRTGELFF. Using reference TRBV11-2 and TRBJ2-2 for the parts outside the CDR3, the full variable domain is EAGVAQSPRYKIIEKRQSVAFWCNPISGHATLYWYQQILGQGPKLLIQFQNNGVVDDSQLPKDRFSAERLKGVDSTLKIQPAKLEDSAVYLCASSWTRSGSRRTGELFFGEGSRLTVL.

This clonotype has a handful of counts. The chain uses TRBV12-3 or TRBV12-4 and TRBJ2-2; the D is unclear. The CDR3 has 10 amino acids. Trimming cost V 10 bases and J 7 bases, with 7 bases left between them. For the CDR3, the DNA is TGTGCCACCTTCCACGGGGAGCTGTTTTTT. Protein: CATFHGELFF.

This clonotype was observed many times. This sequence joins TRBV6-5 and TRBJ2-5; 11 bases align to TRBD2. The CDR3 covers 16 residues. From germline, CDR1 is MNHEY and CDR2 SVGAGI. With V trimmed by 4 bases and J by 4 bases, 8 bases remained unmatched. The CDR3 DNA reads as TGTGCCAGCAGTTCCTCCATTACTAGCGGGAGAGAGACCCAGTACTTC. Translation: CASSSSITSGRETQYF.

This clonotype has just a few counts. V usage is TRBV6-5 and J usage is TRBJ2-7; 10 bases match TRBD2. Trimming cost V 1 base and J 6 bases; bases outside gene matches: 6. Germline V CDR1 and CDR2: MNHEY, SVGAGI. The CDR3 runs 15 residues. CDR3 residues: CASSYFSSGSGEQYF. CDR3 coding DNA: TGTGCCAGCAGTTACTTTTCTAGCGGGAGTGGCGAGCAGTACTTC.

Written as DNA, the CDR3 is TGTGCCAGCACCACGGCGGGCGGGAGCCCCTACAATGAGCAGTTCTTC. Translated, it gives CASTTAGGSPYNEQFF. The chain couples TRBV12-3 or TRBV12-4 to TRBJ2-1; 7 positions agree with TRBD2. V was pared by 7 bases and J by 2 bases, with 11 bases of the junction left unmatched. The CDR3 extends over 16 amino acids.

The CDR3 region is CSATLQNIQYF. The CDR3 DNA follows: TGCAGTGCTACCCTTCAAAACATTCAGTACTTC. The chain joins TRBV20-1 to TRBJ2-4, with D uncertain. Between the trimmed V and J ends, which lost 4 bases and 5 bases, there was a span of 6 bases. The CDR3 spans 11 residues. The germline V gene encodes CDR1 DFQATT and CDR2 SNEGSKA (reference sequence).

This clonotype was detected only a few times. The rearrangement uses TRBV20-1 and TRBJ2-5; D might be TRBD2 (5 bases). The CDR3 extends over 13 amino acids. The V gene's germline CDR1 is DFQATT and CDR2 SNEGSKA (reference sequence). V lost 4 bases and J 5 bases, leaving 14 bases between the germline ends. CDR3 sequence: CSAMTKVIETQYF. The DNA for the CDR3 is TGCAGTGCTATGACTAAGGTGATTGAGACCCAGTACTTC.

The CDR3 DNA follows: TGCGCCAGCAGCTTTACGCGGTATGAGACCCAGTACTTC. Its protein product is CASSFTRYETQYF. The chain joins TRBV5-1 to TRBJ2-5; the D is unclear. V lost 2 bases and J lost 5, with 10 bases in between. Looked up from germline, CDR1 is SGHRS and CDR2 is YFSETQ. The CDR3 runs to 13 residues.

This clonotype was counted between two and nine times. V and J are TRBV30 and TRBJ2-3; D remains unclear. The CDR3 spans 13 residues. V gave up 8 bases and J gave up 1 base, with 13 bases separating them. CDR1 GTSNPN and CDR2 SVGIG come from the germline V gene (reference sequence). DNA of the CDR3: TGTGCCACACACAGATTTCGCACAGATACGCAGTATTTT. Its translation is CATHRFRTDTQYF.

In nucleotides, the CDR3 is TGTGCCAGCAGCCCGACAGGAGGTGAAGCTTTCTTT. Its protein is CASSPTGGEAFF. The chain is built from TRBV12-3 or TRBV12-4 and TRBJ1-1, with a possible D match to TRBD1 (6 bases). Trimming removed 6 bases from V and 7 bases from J, with 12 bases in between. The CDR3 is 12 amino acids.

This clonotype was observed at least ten times. V usage is TRBV9 and J usage is TRBJ2-1; 11 positions match TRBD2. The CDR3 length is 15 residues. J gave up 8 bases and V 2 bases, and 6 bases lay outside the gene matches. Germline V gene sequence: CDR1 SGDLS, CDR2 YYNGEE. The CDR3 protein is CASSVTSGSGYEQFF. CDR3 sequence (DNA): TGTGCCAGCAGCGTTACTAGCGGGAGTGGCTATGAGCAGTTCTTC. Full variable domain (missing parts from reference TRBV9 and TRBJ2-1): DSGVTQTPKHLITATGQRVTLRCSPRSGDLSVYWYQQSLDQGLQFLIQYYNGEERAKGNILERFSAQQFPDLHSELNLSSLELGDSALYFCASSVTSGSGYEQFFGPGTRLTVL.

The chain joins TRBV20-1 to TRBJ1-2, with TRBD1 identical over 7 bases. J was trimmed by 7 bases and V by 6 bases; bases with no gene match: 14. The length of the CDR3 is 14 residues. Germline CDR1 reads DFQATT; CDR2 reads SNEGSKA (reference sequence). The CDR3 reads CSAPVEQGFRGYTF. CDR3 nucleotides: TGCAGTGCCCCAGTCGAACAGGGGTTTCGTGGCTACACCTTC.

The chain joins TRBV9 to TRBJ2-1, with 14 bases fitting TRBD2. Germline values: CDR1 SGDLS, CDR2 YYNGEE. V lost 3 bases to trimming and J lost 4 bases; unmatched junction nucleotides: 3. This CDR3 region has 16 residues. The CDR3 DNA reads TGTGCCAGCAGCGGACTAGCGGGGGGGCCTTACAATGAGCAGTTCTTC. It is translated as CASSGLAGGPYNEQFF.

This clonotype was observed a handful of times. V is TRBV10-3 and J is TRBJ1-2; D not certain. The germline V gene has CDR1 ENHRY and CDR2 SYGVKD. The germline V and J ends were trimmed by 0 bases and 8 bases, with 10 bases remaining between them. The CDR3 has 13 residues. CDR3 DNA: TGTGCCATCAGTGAGTCAAAGTCTGGAGGCTACACCTTC. This encodes CAISESKSGGYTF.